This entry concerns a single T cell receptor beta chain. Its antigen is currently not known. The sample holds no much larger clone one base away, and base qualities are not on file. The data were obtained in a study of graft-versus-host responses after intestinal transplantation (dated by TCRdb to the early 2020s). Looking at the study overall: The transplants that recipients received were multivisceral, liver-intestinal, or isolated intestinal. After intestinal transplantation, graft-versus-host and host-versus-graft alloreactive T cell clones in the graft, circulation and bone marrow were tracked using bulk TCR-beta CDR3 sequencing. All recipients received anti-thymocyte globulin induction followed by maintenance tacrolimus and steroids for around 3 years. To identify alloreactive clones, pre-transplant mixed lymphocyte reaction products were sequenced and compared with unstimulated pre-transplant donor and recipient T cells. Samples from a few later patients were sequenced in-house on an Illumina MiSeq with MiXCR processing rather than by the commercial service. Donor T cell macrochimerism was defined as a peak of at least 4% donor T cells among recipient peripheral blood mononuclear cells. The cohort enrolled 20 to 25 intestinal transplant recipients including one retransplant, and a few patients lacking pretransplant specimens were excluded. Here is what the overall study found, with its caveats: Patients with donor T cell macrochimerism had high GvH to HvG T cell clonal ratios in their allografts. Peak levels of circulating GvH clones were associated with declines in HvG clones early after transplant. GvH clones were detected in recipient bone marrow, and some appeared earlier in ileal mucosa or blood, consistent with an intestinal mucosal origin. Conclusions were limited by the relatively low number and heterogeneity of intestinal transplant patients.

The time point label, read with the paper, signifies: cells obtained before transplantation from donor or recipient. CD3+CD4+ and CD3+CD8+ populations were FACS-sorted from unstimulated pre-transplant donor and recipient cells taken from spleen or lymph nodes. Looking up the germline V gene yields CDR1 SGHRS and CDR2 YFSETQ. Relative to germline, V is missing 5 bases and J is missing 8 bases, with 6 bases of the junction outside any gene match. There are 14 amino acids in the CDR3, from cysteine to phenylalanine inclusive. The only DNA kept is the CDR3, 42 bases in frame from the first base. The method behind the library was the immunoSEQ multiplex PCR assay. For most patients, genomic DNA was isolated with the Qiagen DNeasy Blood and Tissue Kit and sent frozen to Adaptive Biotechnologies for TCR sequencing. For most patients, genomic DNA was subjected to high-throughput TCR-beta CDR3 sequencing by Adaptive Biotechnologies. The original pipeline was this. Adaptive's ImmunoSEQ software supplied the TCR sequencing data for 18 patients, while MiXCR and VDJtools were used to process a few other patients. To correct CD4 versus CD8 sorting errors, any sequence found in both subsets at a frequency ratio below 5:1 was removed. Because the origin of CDR3 nucleotide sequences shared between donor and recipient could not be assigned, those sequences were removed. At least 2-fold expansion over unstimulated cells and a minimum CFSE-low frequency of 0.002% (template counts) or 0.001% (read counts) were required for clones to be classified as alloreactive. Clones detected in sequenced pre-transplant spleen, lymph node, or MLR CFSE-low populations of the donor or recipient were defined as mappable. Cumulative frequency of alloreactive clones was calculated as a percentage of all sequences weighted by copy number. Here the immuneACCESS table is served through TCRdb, limited to in-frame sequences with V and J called. Missing clones are a known gap in these copies; in checked studies unresolved V genes cover under half, and the rest lacks a known reason. V and J calls and clone size are given by that table; D and trimming were obtained from the DNA. The sample table records about 88,000 clones; around 93% of these occur just once. The top ten constitute just under 0.35% of the sample.

The material was unstimulated CD4+ T cells sorted from spleen or lymph node cells, obtained before transplant. This TCR came from a human donor who was the organ donor for an intestinal transplant. Recombination connected TRBV5-1 to TRBJ1-6; 8 middle bases align to TRBD1. The DNA is as follows: TGCGCCAGCAGGACGGGACAGGCATATTCACCCCTCCACTTT. It codes for CASRTGQAYSPLHF.